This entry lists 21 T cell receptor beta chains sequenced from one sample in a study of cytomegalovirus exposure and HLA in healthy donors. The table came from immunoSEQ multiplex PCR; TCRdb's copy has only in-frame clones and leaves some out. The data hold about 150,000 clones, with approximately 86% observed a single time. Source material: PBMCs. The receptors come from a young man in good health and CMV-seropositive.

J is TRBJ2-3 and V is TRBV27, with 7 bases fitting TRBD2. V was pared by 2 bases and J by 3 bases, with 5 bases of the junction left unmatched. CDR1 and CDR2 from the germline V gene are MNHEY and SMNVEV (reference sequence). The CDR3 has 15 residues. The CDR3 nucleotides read TGTGCCAGCAGTTTACGGGGAGGGAAGACAGATACGCAGTATTTT. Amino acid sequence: CASSLRGGKTDTQYF.

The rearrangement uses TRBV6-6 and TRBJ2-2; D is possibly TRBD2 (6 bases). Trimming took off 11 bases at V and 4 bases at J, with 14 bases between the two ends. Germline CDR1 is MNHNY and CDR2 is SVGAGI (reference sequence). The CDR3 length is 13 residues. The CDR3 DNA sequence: TGTGCCGGCGGGGATTACGGCACCGGGGAGCTGTTTTTT. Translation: CAGGDYGTGELFF.

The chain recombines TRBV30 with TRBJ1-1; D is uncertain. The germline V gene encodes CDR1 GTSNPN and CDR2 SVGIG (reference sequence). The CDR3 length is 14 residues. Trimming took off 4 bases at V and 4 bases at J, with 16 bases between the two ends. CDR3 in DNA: TGTGCCTGGACCCGGGGTGGGGATGGCACTGAAGCTTTCTTT. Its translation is CAWTRGGDGTEAFF.

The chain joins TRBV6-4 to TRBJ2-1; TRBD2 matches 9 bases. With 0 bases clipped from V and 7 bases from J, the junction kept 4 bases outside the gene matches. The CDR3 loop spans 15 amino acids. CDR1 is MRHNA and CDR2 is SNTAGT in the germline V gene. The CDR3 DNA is TGTGCCAGCAGTGACTCTAGCGGGAGCGGAAATGAGCAGTTCTTC. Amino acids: CASSDSSGSGNEQFF.

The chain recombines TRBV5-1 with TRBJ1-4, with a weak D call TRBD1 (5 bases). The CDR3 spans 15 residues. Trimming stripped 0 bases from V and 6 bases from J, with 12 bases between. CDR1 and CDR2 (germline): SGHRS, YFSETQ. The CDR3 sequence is CASSLAPGGDEKLFF. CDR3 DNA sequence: TGCGCCAGCAGCTTGGCCCCGGGGGGGGATGAAAAACTGTTTTTT.

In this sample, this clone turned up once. The CDR3 protein is CASTSRTGRRHEQFF. For the CDR3, the DNA is TGTGCCAGCACCTCTCGGACAGGGCGGAGGCATGAGCAGTTCTTC. V usage is TRBV27 and J usage is TRBJ2-1; 8 nucleotides agree with TRBD1. CDR1 and CDR2 (germline): MNHEY, SMNVEV (reference sequence). J lost 8 bases, V lost 7 bases, and 13 bases had no gene match. The CDR3 extends over 15 amino acids.

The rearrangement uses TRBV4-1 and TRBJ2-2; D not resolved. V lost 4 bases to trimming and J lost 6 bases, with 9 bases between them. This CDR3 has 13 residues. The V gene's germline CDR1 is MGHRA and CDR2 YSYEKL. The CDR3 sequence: CASSPPRSGELFF. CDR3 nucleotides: TGCGCCAGCAGCCCACCTAGATCCGGGGAGCTGTTTTTT.

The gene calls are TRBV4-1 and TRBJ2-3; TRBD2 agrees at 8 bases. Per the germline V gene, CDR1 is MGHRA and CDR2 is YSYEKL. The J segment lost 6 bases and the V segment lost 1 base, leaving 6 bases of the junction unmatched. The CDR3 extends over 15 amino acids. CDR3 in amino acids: CASSQVGRAADTQYF. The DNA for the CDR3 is TGCGCCAGCAGCCAAGTCGGGAGGGCGGCGGATACGCAGTATTTT.

The CDR3 region has the DNA TGCGCCAGCAGCCACCCTCCGGGGACAGCTGATGACATTCAGTACTTC. It specifies CASSHPPGTADDIQYF. The chain employs TRBV4-1 and TRBJ2-4; TRBD1 aligns across 7 bases. The germline V gene has CDR1 MGHRA and CDR2 YSYEKL. The CDR3 is made up of 16 amino acids. Unmatched junction bases numbered 13, after V lost 3 bases and J lost 8 bases.

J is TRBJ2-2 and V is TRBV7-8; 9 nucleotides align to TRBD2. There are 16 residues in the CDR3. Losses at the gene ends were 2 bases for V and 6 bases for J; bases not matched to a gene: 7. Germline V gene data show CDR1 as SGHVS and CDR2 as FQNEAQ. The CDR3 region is CASSLWREGQAGELFF. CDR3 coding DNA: TGTGCCAGCAGCTTATGGCGGGAGGGCCAGGCCGGGGAGCTGTTTTTT.

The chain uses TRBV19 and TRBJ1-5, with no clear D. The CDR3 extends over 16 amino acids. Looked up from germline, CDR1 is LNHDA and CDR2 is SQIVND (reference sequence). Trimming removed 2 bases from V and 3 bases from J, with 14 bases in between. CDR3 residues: CASSIMGSRINQPQHF. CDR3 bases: TGTGCCAGTAGTATAATGGGTAGCCGAATCAATCAGCCCCAGCATTTT.

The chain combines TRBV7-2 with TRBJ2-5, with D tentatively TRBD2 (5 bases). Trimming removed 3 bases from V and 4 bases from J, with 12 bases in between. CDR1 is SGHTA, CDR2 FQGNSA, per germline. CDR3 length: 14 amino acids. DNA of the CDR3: TGTGCCAGCAGCTTTGGACTGACGACAGAGACCCAGTACTTC. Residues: CASSFGLTTETQYF.

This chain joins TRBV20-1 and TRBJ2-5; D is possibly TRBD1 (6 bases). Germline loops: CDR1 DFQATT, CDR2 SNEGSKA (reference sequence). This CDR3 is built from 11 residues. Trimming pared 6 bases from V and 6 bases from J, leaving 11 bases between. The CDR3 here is CSAGTRQTQYF. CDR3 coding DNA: TGCAGTGCGGGGACACGACAGACCCAGTACTTC.

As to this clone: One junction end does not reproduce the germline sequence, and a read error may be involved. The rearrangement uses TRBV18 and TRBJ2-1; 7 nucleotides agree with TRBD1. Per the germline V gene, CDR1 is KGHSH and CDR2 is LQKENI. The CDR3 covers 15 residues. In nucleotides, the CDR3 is TGTGCCAGCTCCCCACTGACAGGGTCTGGGAATGAGCAGTTCTTC. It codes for CASSPLTGSGNEQFF. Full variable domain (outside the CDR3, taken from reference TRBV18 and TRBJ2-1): NAGVMQNPRHLVRRRGQEARLRCSPMKGHSHVYWYRQLPEEGLKFMVYLQKENIIDESGMPKERFSAEFPKEGPSILRIQQVVRGDSAAYFCASSPLTGSGNEQFFGPGTRLTVL.

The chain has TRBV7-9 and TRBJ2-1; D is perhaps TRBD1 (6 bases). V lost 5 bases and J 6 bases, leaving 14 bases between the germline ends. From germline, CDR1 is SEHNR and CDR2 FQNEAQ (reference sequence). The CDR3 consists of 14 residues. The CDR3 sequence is CASSLSGAPNEQFF. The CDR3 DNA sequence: TGTGCCAGCAGCCTATCAGGGGCCCCCAATGAGCAGTTCTTC.

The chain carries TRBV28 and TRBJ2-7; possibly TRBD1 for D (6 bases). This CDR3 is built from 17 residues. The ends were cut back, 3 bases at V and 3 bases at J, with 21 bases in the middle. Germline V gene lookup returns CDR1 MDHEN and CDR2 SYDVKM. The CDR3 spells CASSFEGVTLGGYEQYF. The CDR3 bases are TGTGCCAGCAGTTTCGAGGGGGTAACACTCGGCGGCTACGAGCAGTACTTC.

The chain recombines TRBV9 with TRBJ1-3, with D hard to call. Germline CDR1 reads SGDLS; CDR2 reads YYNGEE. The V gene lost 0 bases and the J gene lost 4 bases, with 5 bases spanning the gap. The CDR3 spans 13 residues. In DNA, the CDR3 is TGTGCCAGCAGCGTAGGTGAGGGAAACACCATATATTTT. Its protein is CASSVGEGNTIYF.

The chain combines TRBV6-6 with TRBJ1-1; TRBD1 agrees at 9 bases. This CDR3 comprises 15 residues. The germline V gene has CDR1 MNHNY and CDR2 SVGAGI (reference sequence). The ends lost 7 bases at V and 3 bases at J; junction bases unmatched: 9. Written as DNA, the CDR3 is TGTGCCAGCACCTTGGGACAGGGAAAGGACACTGAAGCTTTCTTT. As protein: CASTLGQGKDTEAFF.

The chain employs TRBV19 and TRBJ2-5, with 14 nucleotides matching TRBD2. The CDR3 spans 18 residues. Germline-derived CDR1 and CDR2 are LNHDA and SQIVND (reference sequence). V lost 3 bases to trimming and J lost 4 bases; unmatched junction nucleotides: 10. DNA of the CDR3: TGTGCCAGTAGTATTCCCGACTCGGGACTAGCGGGAGTAGAGACCCAGTACTTC. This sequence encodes CASSIPDSGLAGVETQYF.

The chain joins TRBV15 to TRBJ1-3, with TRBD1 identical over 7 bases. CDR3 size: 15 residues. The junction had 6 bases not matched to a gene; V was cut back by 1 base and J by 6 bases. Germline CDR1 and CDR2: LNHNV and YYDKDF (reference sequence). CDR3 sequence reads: CATSRGGQAINTIYF. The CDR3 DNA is TGTGCCACCAGCAGAGGAGGACAGGCGATAAACACCATATATTTT.

CDR3 in amino acids: CASSQFLDRSTYYSNQPQHF. DNA of the CDR3: TGCGCCAGCAGCCAATTCCTGGACAGGAGTACTTATTATAGCAATCAGCCCCAGCATTTT. J is TRBJ1-5 and V is TRBV4-1; 7 bases align to TRBD1. The J segment lost 0 bases and the V segment lost 2 bases, leaving 16 bases of the junction unmatched. CDR1 and CDR2 (germline): MGHRA, YSYEKL. CDR3 size: 20 residues.